The clone carrying this T cell receptor beta chain was detected once. Its target is unknown. This sample was included in a study of shared clonotypes between healthy human individuals. Study findings and constraints: Deeper or shallower sequencing was expected to change how clonotypes are shared among donors.

The CDR3 totals 16 residues. V was shortened by 0 bases and J by 2 bases, with 12 bases between the two germline ends. The V gene's germline CDR1 is SGHRS and CDR2 YFSETQ. Libraries were prepared by immunoSEQ multiplex PCR; TCRdb keeps only in-frame clonotypes and omits some of them. The data hold approximately 99,000 clones, with around 65% observed a single time. This sequence joins TRBV5-1 and TRBJ2-1; D may be TRBD2 (7 bases). The sample was memory CD8+ T cells sorted from blood. Subset defined: CD45RO+ cells pooled with CCR7-negative TemRA cells. This receptor was identified in a woman aged 25 to 39 in good health. CDR3 in amino acids: CASSLEGGAPYNEQFF. The CDR3 nucleotides read TGCGCCAGCAGCTTGGAGGGGGGGGCCCCCTACAATGAGCAGTTCTTC.